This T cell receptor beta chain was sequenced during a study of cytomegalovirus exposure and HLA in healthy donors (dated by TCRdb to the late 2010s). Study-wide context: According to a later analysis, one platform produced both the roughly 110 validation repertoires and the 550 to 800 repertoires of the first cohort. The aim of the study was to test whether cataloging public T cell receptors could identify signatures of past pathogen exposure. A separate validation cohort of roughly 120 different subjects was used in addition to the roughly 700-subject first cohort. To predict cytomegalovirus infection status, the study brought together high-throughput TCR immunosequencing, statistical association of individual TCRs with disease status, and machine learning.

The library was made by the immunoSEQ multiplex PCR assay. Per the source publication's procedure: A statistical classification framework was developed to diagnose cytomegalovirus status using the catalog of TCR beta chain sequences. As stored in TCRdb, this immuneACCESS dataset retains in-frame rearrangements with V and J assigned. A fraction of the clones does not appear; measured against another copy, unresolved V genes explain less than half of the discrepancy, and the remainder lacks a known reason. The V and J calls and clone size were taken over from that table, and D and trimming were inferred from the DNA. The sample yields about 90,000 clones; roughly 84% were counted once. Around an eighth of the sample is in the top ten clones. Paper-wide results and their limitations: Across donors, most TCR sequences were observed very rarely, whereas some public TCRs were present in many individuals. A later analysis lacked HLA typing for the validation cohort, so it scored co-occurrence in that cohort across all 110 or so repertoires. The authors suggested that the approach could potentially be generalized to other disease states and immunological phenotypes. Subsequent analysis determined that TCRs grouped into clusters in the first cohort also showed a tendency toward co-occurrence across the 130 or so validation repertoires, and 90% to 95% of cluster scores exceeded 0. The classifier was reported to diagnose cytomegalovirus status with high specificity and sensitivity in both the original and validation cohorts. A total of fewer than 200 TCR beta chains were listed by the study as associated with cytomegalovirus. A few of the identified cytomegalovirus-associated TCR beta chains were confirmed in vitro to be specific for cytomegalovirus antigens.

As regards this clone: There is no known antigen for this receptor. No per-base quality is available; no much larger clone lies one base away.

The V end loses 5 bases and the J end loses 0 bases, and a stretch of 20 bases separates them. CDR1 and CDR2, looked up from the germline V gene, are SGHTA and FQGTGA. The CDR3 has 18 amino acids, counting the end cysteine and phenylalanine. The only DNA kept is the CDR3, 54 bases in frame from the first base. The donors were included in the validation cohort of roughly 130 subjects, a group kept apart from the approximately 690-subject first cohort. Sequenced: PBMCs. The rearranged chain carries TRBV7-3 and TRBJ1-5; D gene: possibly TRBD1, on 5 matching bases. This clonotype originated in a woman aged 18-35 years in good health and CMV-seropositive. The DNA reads TGTGCCAGCAGCCTGGGGCAGGGTACCCATCCTAGCAATCAGCCCCAGCATTTT. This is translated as CASSLGQGTHPSNQPQHF.